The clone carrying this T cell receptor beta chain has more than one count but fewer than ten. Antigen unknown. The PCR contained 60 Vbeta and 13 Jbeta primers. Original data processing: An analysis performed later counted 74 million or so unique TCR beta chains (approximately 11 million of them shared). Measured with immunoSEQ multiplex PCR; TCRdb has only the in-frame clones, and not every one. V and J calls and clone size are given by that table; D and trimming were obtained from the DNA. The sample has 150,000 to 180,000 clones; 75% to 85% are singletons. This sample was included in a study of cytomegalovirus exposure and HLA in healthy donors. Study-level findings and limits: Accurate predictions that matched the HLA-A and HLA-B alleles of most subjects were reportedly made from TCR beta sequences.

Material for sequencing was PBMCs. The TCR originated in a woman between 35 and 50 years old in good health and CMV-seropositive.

The chain's CDR3 is CAISGAVSSGNNEQFF. In nucleotides, the CDR3 is TGTGCCATCAGTGGAGCCGTGTCTAGCGGAAACAATGAGCAGTTCTTC. This sequence joins TRBV10-3 and TRBJ2-1; 7 nucleotides match TRBD2. Germline V gene data show CDR1 as ENHRY and CDR2 as SYGVKD. J was trimmed by 5 bases and V by 4 bases; bases with no gene match: 11. The length of the CDR3 is 16 residues.